Described below is a single TCR beta chain sequence and its context. A far larger clone is one nucleotide away, so this likely arose from a read error. The protocol was immunoSEQ multiplex PCR, while the TCRdb copy is restricted to in-frame clones and leaves out a portion. The sample includes roughly 250,000 clones, 80% to 90% of them seen just once. This sample was included in a study of blood T cell repertoires in COVID-19. Study in general: Donors in the United States, Italy and Spain gave samples during acute or convalescent COVID-19.

Individuals drawn from some 25 US areas were about 18 to 90 years old. Clinical histories supplied by participants themselves formed the basis of cohort assignment. This receptor was taken from a woman in her twenties or thirties who had recovered from COVID-19. The specimen sequenced was PBMCs or T cells enriched from blood (not recorded which).

The CDR3 loop reads CASSLGRGHQPQHF. The CDR3 bases are TGTGCCAGCAGCTTAGGCAGGGGGCACCAGCCCCAGCATTTT. V is TRBV7-9 and J is TRBJ1-5; 8 nucleotides line up with TRBD1. The ends lost 1 base at V and 7 bases at J; junction bases unmatched: 3. The CDR3 is made up of 14 amino acids. The germline gives CDR1 SEHNR, CDR2 FQNEAQ (reference sequence). Full variable domain (rest looked up from reference TRBV7-9 and TRBJ1-5): DTGVSQNPRHKITKRGQNVTFRCDPISEHNRLYWYRQTLGQGPEFLTYFQNEAQLEKSRLLSDRFSAERPKGSFSTLEIQRTEQGDSAMYLCASSLGRGHQPQHFGDGTRLSIL.